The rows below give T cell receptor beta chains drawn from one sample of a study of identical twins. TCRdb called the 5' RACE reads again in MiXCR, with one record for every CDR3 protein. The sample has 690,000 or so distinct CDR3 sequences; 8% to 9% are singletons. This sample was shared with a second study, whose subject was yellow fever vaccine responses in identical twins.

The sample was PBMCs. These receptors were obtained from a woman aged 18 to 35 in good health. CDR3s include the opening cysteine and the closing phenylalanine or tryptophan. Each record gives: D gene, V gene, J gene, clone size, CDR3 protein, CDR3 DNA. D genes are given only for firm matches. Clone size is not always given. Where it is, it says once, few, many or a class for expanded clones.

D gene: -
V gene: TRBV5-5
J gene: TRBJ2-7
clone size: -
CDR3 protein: CASSPGLPWDEQYF
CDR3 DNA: TGTGCCAGCAGCCCTGGGCTCCCGTGGGACGAGCAGTACTTC

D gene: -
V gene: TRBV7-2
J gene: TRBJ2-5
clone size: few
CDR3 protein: CASSRSAETQYF
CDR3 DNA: TGTGCCAGCAGCCGGAGCGCGGAGACCCAGTACTTC

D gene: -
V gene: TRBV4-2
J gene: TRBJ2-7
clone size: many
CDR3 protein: CASSPRQGGYEQYF
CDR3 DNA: TGTGCCAGCAGCCCTCGCCAAGGGGGGTACGAGCAGTACTTC

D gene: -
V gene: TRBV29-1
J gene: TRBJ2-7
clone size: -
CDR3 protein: CSVYLRDATENLYEQYF
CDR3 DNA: TGCAGCGTTTATCTACGGGACGCGACGGAGAATCTCTACGAGCAGTACTTC

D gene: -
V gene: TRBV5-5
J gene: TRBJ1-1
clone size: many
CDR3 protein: CASSLGGYGTEAFF
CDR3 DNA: TGTGCCAGCAGCTTGGGGGGCTATGGAACTGAAGCTTTCTTT

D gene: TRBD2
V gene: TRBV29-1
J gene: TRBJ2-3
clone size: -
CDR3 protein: CSGSGRARTDTQYF
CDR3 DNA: TGCAGCGGCAGCGGGAGGGCCCGCACAGATACGCAGTATTTT

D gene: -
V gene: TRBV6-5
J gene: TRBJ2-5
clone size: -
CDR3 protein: CASSWHEYQETQYF
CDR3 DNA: TGTGCCAGCAGTTGGCACGAGTACCAAGAGACCCAGTACTTC

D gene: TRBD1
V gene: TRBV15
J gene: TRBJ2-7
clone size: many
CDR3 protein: CATSRGQGLYEQYF
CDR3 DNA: TGTGCCACCAGCAGGGGACAGGGACTTTACGAGCAGTACTTC

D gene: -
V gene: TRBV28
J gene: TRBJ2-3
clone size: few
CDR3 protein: CASSPISAVTDTQYF
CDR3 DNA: TGTGCCAGCAGTCCCATTAGTGCAGTCACAGATACGCAGTATTTT

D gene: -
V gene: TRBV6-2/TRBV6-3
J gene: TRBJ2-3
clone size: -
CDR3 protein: CASSYGGTMPDTQYF
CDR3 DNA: TGTGCCAGCAGTTACGGTGGAACTATGCCCGATACGCAGTATTTT

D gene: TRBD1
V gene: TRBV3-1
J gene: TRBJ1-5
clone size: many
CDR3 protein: CASSQAAGTGGPQPQHF
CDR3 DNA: TGTGCCAGCAGCCAAGCCGCCGGGACAGGGGGCCCTCAGCCCCAGCATTTT

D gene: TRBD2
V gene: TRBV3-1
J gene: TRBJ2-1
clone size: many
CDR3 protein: CASSQTGTSGRAGYNEQFF
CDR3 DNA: TGTGCCAGCAGCCAAACCGGGACTAGCGGGAGGGCCGGTTACAATGAGCAGTTCTTC

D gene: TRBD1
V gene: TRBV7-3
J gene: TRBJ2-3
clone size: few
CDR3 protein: CASSSTGGSRDTQYF
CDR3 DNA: TGTGCCAGCAGCTCCACAGGGGGCTCTCGGGATACGCAGTATTTT

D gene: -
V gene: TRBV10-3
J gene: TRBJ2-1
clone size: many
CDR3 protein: CAISDSLQVEFF
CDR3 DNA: TGTGCCATCAGTGACTCCCTGCAGGTGGAGTTCTTC

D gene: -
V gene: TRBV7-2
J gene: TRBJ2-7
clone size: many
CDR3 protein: CASSLARNSYEQYF
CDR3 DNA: TGTGCCAGCAGCTTAGCGAGAAACAGTTACGAGCAGTACTTC

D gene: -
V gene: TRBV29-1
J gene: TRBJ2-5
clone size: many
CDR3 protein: CSAQGLQETQYF
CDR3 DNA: TGCAGCGCACAGGGACTCCAAGAGACCCAGTACTTC

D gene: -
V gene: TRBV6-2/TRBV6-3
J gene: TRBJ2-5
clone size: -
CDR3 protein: CASSRIGSRGGETQYF
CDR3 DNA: TGTGCCAGCAGTAGAATCGGGAGCAGGGGTGGCGAGACCCAGTACTTC

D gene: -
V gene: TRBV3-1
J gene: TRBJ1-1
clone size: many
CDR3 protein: CASSFRQVRGTEAFF
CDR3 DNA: TGTGCCAGCAGCTTCAGACAGGTACGGGGGACTGAAGCTTTCTTT

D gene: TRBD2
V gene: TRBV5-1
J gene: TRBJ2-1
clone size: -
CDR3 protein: CASSQASGGARSEQFF
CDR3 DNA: TGCGCCAGCAGCCAAGCTAGCGGGGGAGCCCGTAGTGAGCAGTTCTTC

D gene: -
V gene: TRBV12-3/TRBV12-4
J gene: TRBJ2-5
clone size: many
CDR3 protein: CASSLEIGGAETQYF
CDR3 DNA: TGTGCCAGCAGTTTAGAAATCGGCGGGGCAGAGACCCAGTACTTC

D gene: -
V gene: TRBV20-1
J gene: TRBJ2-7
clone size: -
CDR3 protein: CSARAGTHEQYF
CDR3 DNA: TGCAGTGCTAGAGCGGGGACCCACGAGCAGTACTTC

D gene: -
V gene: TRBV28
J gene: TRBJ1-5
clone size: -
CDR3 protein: CASNGSNQPQHF
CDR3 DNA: TGTGCCAGCAACGGAAGCAATCAGCCCCAGCATTTT

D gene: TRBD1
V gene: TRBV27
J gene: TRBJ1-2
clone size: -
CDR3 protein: CASRQQGAYGYTF
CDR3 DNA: TGTGCCAGCAGGCAACAGGGGGCCTATGGCTACACCTTC

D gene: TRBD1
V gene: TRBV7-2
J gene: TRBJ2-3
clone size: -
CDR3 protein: CASSLVPGQDSTDTQYF
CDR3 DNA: TGTGCCAGCAGCTTGGTCCCGGGACAGGACAGCACAGATACGCAGTATTTT

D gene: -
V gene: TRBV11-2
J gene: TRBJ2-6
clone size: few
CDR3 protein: CASSLDQSGANVLTF
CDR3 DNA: TGTGCCAGCAGCTTAGATCAGTCTGGGGCCAACGTCCTGACTTTC

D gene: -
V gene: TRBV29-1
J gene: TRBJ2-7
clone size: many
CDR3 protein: CSVERIGEQYF
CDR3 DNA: TGCAGCGTTGAGAGAATCGGGGAGCAGTACTTC

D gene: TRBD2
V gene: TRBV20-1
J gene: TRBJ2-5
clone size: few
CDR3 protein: CSARDTIGTSGKTQYF
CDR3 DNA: TGCAGTGCTAGAGATACGATAGGGACTAGCGGAAAGACCCAGTACTTC

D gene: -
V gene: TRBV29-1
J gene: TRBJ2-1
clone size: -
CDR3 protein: CSADPTDYNEQFF
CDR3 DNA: TGCAGCGCCGACCCCACTGACTACAATGAGCAGTTCTTC

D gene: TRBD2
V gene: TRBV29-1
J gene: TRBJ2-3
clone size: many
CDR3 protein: CSALAGDVDTQYF
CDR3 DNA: TGCAGCGCCCTAGCGGGAGACGTAGATACGCAGTATTTT

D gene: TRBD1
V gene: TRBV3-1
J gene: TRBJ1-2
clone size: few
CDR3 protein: CASSPGQGSIGGYTF
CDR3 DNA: TGTGCCAGCAGCCCAGGACAGGGCTCGATTGGAGGCTACACCTTC

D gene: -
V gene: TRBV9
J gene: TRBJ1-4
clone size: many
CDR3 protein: CASSVGGVGEKLFF
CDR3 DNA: TGTGCCAGCAGCGTAGGAGGAGTAGGGGAAAAACTGTTTTTT

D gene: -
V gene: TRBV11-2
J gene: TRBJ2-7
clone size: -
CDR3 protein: CASSLYTTDLPSYEQYF
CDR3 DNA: TGTGCCAGCAGCTTATATACGACAGACCTCCCCTCCTACGAGCAGTACTTC

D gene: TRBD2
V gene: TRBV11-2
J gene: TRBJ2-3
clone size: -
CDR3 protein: CASSPGTSGNTDTQYF
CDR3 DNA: TGTGCCAGCAGCCCCGGGACTAGCGGGAACACAGATACGCAGTATTTT

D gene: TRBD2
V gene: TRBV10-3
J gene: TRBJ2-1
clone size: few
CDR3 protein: CAISGLAGLDEQFF
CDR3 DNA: TGTGCCATCAGTGGACTAGCGGGGTTGGATGAGCAGTTCTTC

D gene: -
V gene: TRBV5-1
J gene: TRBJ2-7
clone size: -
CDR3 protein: CASTNEGGTYEQYF
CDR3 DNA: TGCGCCAGCACCAACGAGGGAGGCACCTACGAGCAGTACTTC

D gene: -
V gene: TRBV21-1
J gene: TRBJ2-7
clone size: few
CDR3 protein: CASSTEIWPPGPHYEQYF
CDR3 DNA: TGTGCCAGCAGCACAGAGATTTGGCCCCCGGGACCCCACTACGAGCAGTACTTC

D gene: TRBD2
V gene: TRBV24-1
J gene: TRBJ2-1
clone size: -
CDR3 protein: CATSDFSLGRGYNEQFF
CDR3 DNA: TGTGCCACCAGTGATTTTTCCCTAGGGAGGGGATACAATGAGCAGTTCTTC

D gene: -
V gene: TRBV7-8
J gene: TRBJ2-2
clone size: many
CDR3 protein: CASSLVGSANTGELFF
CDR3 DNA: TGTGCCAGCAGCTTAGTTGGCTCCGCGAACACCGGGGAGCTGTTTTTT

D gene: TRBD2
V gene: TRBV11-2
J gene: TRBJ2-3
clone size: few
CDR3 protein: CASSLEGWAGAGDTDTQYF
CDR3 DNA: TGTGCCAGCAGCTTAGAGGGATGGGCGGGAGCGGGGGACACAGATACGCAGTATTTT

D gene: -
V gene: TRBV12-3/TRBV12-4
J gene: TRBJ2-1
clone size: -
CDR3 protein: CASSAGSGLPNEQFF
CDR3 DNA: TGTGCCAGCAGTGCGGGTAGCGGACTCCCTAATGAGCAGTTCTTC

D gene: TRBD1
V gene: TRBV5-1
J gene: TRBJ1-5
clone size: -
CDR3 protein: CASSPGQGGWPQHF
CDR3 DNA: TGCGCCAGCAGCCCAGGACAGGGGGGCTGGCCCCAGCATTTT

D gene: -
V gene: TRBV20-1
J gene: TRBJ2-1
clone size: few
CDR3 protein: CSARDGSEVWYNEQFF
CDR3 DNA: TGCAGTGCTAGAGATGGGAGCGAGGTTTGGTACAATGAGCAGTTCTTC